This passage covers 25 T cell receptor beta chains from one sample sequenced in a study of T cell repertoires in cytomegalovirus infection. TCRdb ran MiXCR on the reads and lists one entry per CDR3 protein. The sample records 150,000 to 200,000 distinct CDR3 sequences, approximately 14% being singletons. Sequencing was carried out using PBMCs. The receptors derive from a human donor in good health (CMV status not recorded). Some clones in this sample may be carry-over from other donors' samples.

The rearrangement uses TRBV11-2 and TRBJ2-7; no clear D gene. Between the trimmed V and J ends, which lost 7 bases and 2 bases, there was a span of 15 bases. Germline CDR1 is SGHAT and CDR2 is FQNNGV. CDR3 length: 14 residues. CDR3 sequence: CASTSMAATYEQYF. The CDR3 DNA follows: TGTGCCAGCACCTCCATGGCGGCTACCTACGAGCAGTACTTC.

This chain's CDR3 is CASSPWTGSMNTEAFF. CDR3 in DNA: TGTGCCAGCAGCCCCTGGACAGGCAGTATGAACACTGAAGCTTTCTTT. The chain is built from TRBV7-3 and TRBJ1-1, with 7 bases that match TRBD1. J was trimmed by 0 bases and V by 5 bases; bases with no gene match: 9. Per germline, CDR1 SGHTA and CDR2 FQGTGA. This CDR3 contains 16 residues.

The rearrangement links TRBV29-1 to TRBJ2-5, with 7 positions matching TRBD2. The CDR3 runs to 11 residues. The J segment lost 9 bases and the V segment lost 6 bases, leaving 7 bases of the junction unmatched. CDR1 and CDR2 from the germline V gene are SQVTM and ANQGSEA. CDR3: CSVSGREPQYF. The DNA for the CDR3 is TGCAGCGTCTCAGGGAGGGAGCCCCAGTACTTC.

The CDR3 protein is CSARRGRGYTF. The CDR3 DNA sequence: TGCAGTGCTAGAAGAGGTCGGGGCTACACCTTC. The V and J genes are TRBV20-1 and TRBJ1-2; D unclear. This CDR3 is 11 amino acids long. The V and J ends lost 2 bases and 8 bases respectively, with 9 bases between them. Per the germline V gene, CDR1 is DFQATT and CDR2 is SNEGSKA (reference sequence).

This clonotype has a handful of counts. Just one base apart from a much larger clone, this may be a read error. The CDR3 spells CASSRTSGGFNEQFF. The CDR3 bases are TGTGCCAGTAGCAGGACTAGCGGGGGGTTCAATGAGCAGTTCTTC. This chain connects TRBV19 to TRBJ2-1; TRBD2 aligns across 14 bases. In germline, CDR1 is LNHDA, CDR2 SQIVND (reference sequence). The CDR3 extends over 15 amino acids. V was clipped by 6 bases and J by 6 bases; unmatched bases: 4.

This clonotype was found a few times. The chain links TRBV20-1 to TRBJ1-4; 7 nucleotides match TRBD1. V lost 3 bases and J lost 5; bases outside the gene matches: 6. Germline V CDR1 and CDR2: DFQATT, SNEGSKA (reference sequence). This CDR3 has 14 residues. CDR3 nucleotides: TGCAGTGCTAGCACCGGGACAGTCAATGAAAAACTGTTTTTT. Protein: CSASTGTVNEKLFF.

This clonotype was detected only a few times. This chain links TRBV20-1 with TRBJ2-1; TRBD1 might be the D (6 bases). CDR1 and CDR2 from the germline V gene are DFQATT and SNEGSKA (reference sequence). V was trimmed by 2 bases and J by 0 bases, leaving 14 bases between them. CDR3 length: 16 residues. The chain's CDR3 is CSARRDRLSSYNEQFF. CDR3 nucleotide sequence: TGCAGTGCTAGAAGAGACAGGCTGAGCTCCTACAATGAGCAGTTCTTC.

J is TRBJ1-5 and V is TRBV10-2; 7 bases map to TRBD1. Germline assignment: CDR1 WSHSY and CDR2 SAAADI. V trimming: 3 bases; J trimming: 6 bases; junction bases outside the gene matches: 8. The length of the CDR3 is 15 residues. DNA for the CDR3: TGCGCCAGCAGTGATCCCGGCCAGGGGGGTCAGCCCCAGCATTTT. The encoded protein is CASSDPGQGGQPQHF.

This clonotype showed up just a few times. The J gene is TRBJ2-7, the V gene TRBV29-1; a possible D gene is TRBD2 (5 bases). The CDR3 covers 14 residues. Germline values: CDR1 SQVTM, CDR2 ANQGSEA. V lost 0 bases, J lost 3 bases, and 12 bases lay in between. CDR3 coding DNA: TGCAGCGTTGAAGATCGGAACGAGGGCTACGAGCAGTACTTC. As protein: CSVEDRNEGYEQYF.

In this sample, this clonotype turned up a few times. V gene TRBV5-1 combines with J gene TRBJ1-3; D is ambiguous. Between the trimmed V and J ends, which lost 0 bases and 3 bases, there was a span of 10 bases. Germline V gives CDR1 SGHRS, CDR2 YFSETQ. The CDR3 totals 15 residues. This CDR3 is CASSLAPAVGNTIYF. The CDR3 bases are TGCGCCAGCAGCTTGGCACCGGCAGTTGGAAACACCATATATTTT.

The chain carries TRBV29-1 and TRBJ2-3; the D is unclear. This CDR3 contains 13 residues. Germline V gene sequence: CDR1 SQVTM, CDR2 ANQGSEA. With 5 bases removed from V and 0 bases from J, the gap between germline ends came to 9 bases. CDR3 sequence: CSVYGPSTDTQYF. CDR3 sequence (DNA): TGCAGCGTTTACGGACCTAGCACAGATACGCAGTATTTT.

At least ten counts were recorded for this clonotype. This rearrangement joins TRBV7-6 to TRBJ1-6; maybe TRBD1 (6 bases). CDR1 is SGHVS and CDR2 is FNYEAQ in the germline V gene. This CDR3 spans 20 amino acids. Trimming removed 2 bases from V and 0 bases from J, with 20 bases in between. The CDR3 DNA is TGTGCCAGCAGCTTACAACAGGGTGAAGGGCCCAGCTCCTATAATTCACCCCTCCACTTT. Translating it yields CASSLQQGEGPSSYNSPLHF.

This clonotype was counted ten times or more. This rearrangement joins TRBV7-8 to TRBJ2-5; the match to TRBD2 covers 8 bases. With V trimmed by 5 bases and J by 3 bases, 20 bases remained unmatched. Germline CDR1 reads SGHVS; CDR2 reads FQNEAQ. This CDR3 contains 19 residues. The CDR3 here is CASSAYSGTGQVLKETQYF. CDR3 bases: TGTGCCAGCAGCGCCTATAGCGGGACTGGCCAAGTATTGAAAGAGACCCAGTACTTC. The full variable domain, its missing parts supplied by reference TRBV7-8 and TRBJ2-5, is GAGVSQSPRYKVAKRGQDVALRCDPISGHVSLFWYQQALGQGPEFLTYFQNEAQLDKSGLPSDRFFAERPEGSVSTLKIQRTQQEDSAVYLCASSAYSGTGQVLKETQYFGPGTRLLVL.

In its sample, this clonotype was seen a few times. CDR3 coding DNA: TGCAGTGCCCTCGGACTAGCGGCGTACCAAGAGACCCAGTACTTC. It yields the protein CSALGLAAYQETQYF. V is TRBV20-1 and J is TRBJ2-5, with 10 bases lining up with TRBD2. The CDR3 totals 15 residues. V lost 6 bases and J lost 0; bases outside the gene matches: 7. Germline V CDR1 and CDR2: DFQATT, SNEGSKA (reference sequence).

The V and J genes are TRBV4-3 and TRBJ2-7, with unresolved D. V lost 0 bases and J 5 bases, leaving 8 bases between the germline ends. This CDR3 has 13 amino acids. The germline CDR1 and CDR2 sequences are LGHNA and YSLEER. CDR3 sequence (DNA): TGCGCCAGCAGCCAAGATGAGGATGACGAGCAGTACTTC. Its protein product is CASSQDEDDEQYF.

A few counts support this clonotype. V usage is TRBV2 and J usage is TRBJ1-1; the D gene is possibly TRBD1 (5 bases). The CDR3 sequence is 12 residues long. Germline V gene data show CDR1 as SNHLY and CDR2 as FYNNEI. V was trimmed by 6 bases and J by 7 bases, leaving 12 bases between them. CDR3 residues: CASRGQGYEAFF. CDR3 in DNA: TGTGCCAGCAGGGGTCAGGGATATGAAGCTTTCTTT. Full variable domain (remainder filled in from reference TRBV2 and TRBJ1-1): EPEVTQTPSHQVTQMGQEVILRCVPISNHLYFYWYRQILGQKVEFLVSFYNNEISEKSEIFDDQFSVERPDGSNFTLKIRSTKLEDSAMYFCASRGQGYEAFFGQGTRLTVV.

The rearrangement uses TRBV29-1 and TRBJ2-7; unclear D gene. CDR3 size: 11 residues. Germline CDR1 is SQVTM and CDR2 is ANQGSEA. V lost 3 bases to trimming and J lost 5 bases, with 8 bases between them. CDR3 in amino acids: CSVDTGHEQYF. CDR3 sequence (DNA): TGCAGCGTTGATACGGGCCACGAGCAGTACTTC.

There are many counts of this clonotype. V usage is TRBV7-8 and J usage is TRBJ2-1, with TRBD2 matching over 10 bases. CDR1 and CDR2 (germline): SGHVS, FQNEAQ. Unmatched junction bases numbered 17, after V lost 5 bases and J lost 7 bases. The length of the CDR3 is 18 residues. CDR3 loop: CASSRDRSGREFWNEQFF. As DNA, the CDR3 is TGTGCCAGCAGCCGGGACAGGAGCGGGAGGGAGTTTTGGAATGAGCAGTTCTTC.

This clonotype was seen more than once but under ten times. This chain joins TRBV5-4 and TRBJ2-7; no firm D call. Germline V gene lookup returns CDR1 SGHNT and CDR2 YYREEE (reference sequence). This CDR3 has 13 amino acids. Trimming pared 10 bases from V and 4 bases from J, leaving 18 bases between. CDR3 protein: CAAGQKGVYEQYF. CDR3 nucleotides: TGTGCCGCCGGGCAAAAGGGTGTTTACGAGCAGTACTTC.

V and J are TRBV5-1 and TRBJ2-3; perhaps TRBD2 as D (6 bases). This CDR3 is 14 amino acids long. V lost 0 bases to trimming and J lost 6 bases, with 11 bases between them. Germline V gene data show CDR1 as SGHRS and CDR2 as YFSETQ. The CDR3: CASSLGLDMDTQYF. In nucleotides, the CDR3 is TGCGCCAGCAGCTTGGGACTAGATATGGATACGCAGTATTTT.

This chain uses TRBV28 with TRBJ1-2; 9 positions match TRBD1. The CDR3 is 16 amino acids. Per the germline V gene, CDR1 is MDHEN and CDR2 is SYDVKM. V trimming: 3 bases; J trimming: 10 bases; junction bases outside the gene matches: 15. CDR3 DNA: TGTGCCAGCAGTTTTGTTCGAGGAAGGGGGACAGGGACCTACACCTTC. Protein: CASSFVRGRGTGTYTF.

The chain links TRBV14 to TRBJ2-7; no clear D. Per the germline V gene, CDR1 is SGHDN and CDR2 is FVKESK. This CDR3 contains 15 residues. V was cut by 3 bases and J by 2 bases, with 14 bases left in between. The DNA for the CDR3 is TGTGCCAGCAGCCAGATAGATGCCCACCCCTACGAGCAGTACTTC. Its protein product is CASSQIDAHPYEQYF.

This clonotype appeared many times. The rearrangement joins TRBV19 to TRBJ1-5, with D hard to call. The CDR3 consists of 16 residues. Germline CDR1 is LNHDA and CDR2 is SQIVND (reference sequence). Trimming cost V 6 bases and J 0 bases, with 15 bases left between them. The CDR3 DNA reads as TGTGCCAGTAGCACCCGACGGGATTATAGCAATCAGCCCCAGCATTTT. Translated, it gives CASSTRRDYSNQPQHF.

Ten or more counts support this clonotype. V is TRBV7-2 and J is TRBJ1-3, with 8 positions matching TRBD1. After removal of 4 bases from V and 4 bases from J, the junction contained 6 bases not matched to a gene. The germline CDR1 and CDR2 sequences are SGHTA and FQGNSA. This CDR3 comprises 15 residues. In nucleotides, the CDR3 is TGTGCCAGCAGCTCCCGACAGGGGTCCGGAAACACCATATATTTT. Translated, it gives CASSSRQGSGNTIYF.

This clonotype was counted at least ten times. This chain links TRBV6-2 or TRBV6-3 with TRBJ2-7, with TRBD1 matching over 10 bases. With V trimmed by 0 bases and J by 3 bases, 8 bases remained unmatched. Germline lookup yields CDR1 MNHEY and CDR2 SVGEGT. The CDR3 is 17 amino acids. For the CDR3, the DNA is TGTGCCAGCAGTTACTCGGGGAGTTGGACAGGGGGCTACGAGCAGTACTTC. As protein: CASSYSGSWTGGYEQYF.